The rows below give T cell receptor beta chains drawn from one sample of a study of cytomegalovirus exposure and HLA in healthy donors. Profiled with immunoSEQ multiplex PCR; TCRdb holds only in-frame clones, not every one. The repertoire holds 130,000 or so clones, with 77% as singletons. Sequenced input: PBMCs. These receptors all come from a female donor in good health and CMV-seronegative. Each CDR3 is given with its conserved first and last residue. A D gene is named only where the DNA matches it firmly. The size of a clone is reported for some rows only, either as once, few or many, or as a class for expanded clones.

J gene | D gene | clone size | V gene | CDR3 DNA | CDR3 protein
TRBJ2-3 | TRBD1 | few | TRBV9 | TGTGCCAGCAGCGCATGGGACAGTCCAGATACGCAGTATTTT | CASSAWDSPDTQYF
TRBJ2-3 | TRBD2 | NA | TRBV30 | TGTGCCTGGACTAGCGGGACAGATACGCAGTATTTT | CAWTSGTDTQYF
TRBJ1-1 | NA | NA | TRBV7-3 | TGTGCCAGCAGCCCCTCTAGGGGGGGCGGGGGACCCCTTGAAGCTTTCTTT | CASSPSRGGGGPLEAFF
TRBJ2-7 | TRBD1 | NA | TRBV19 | TGTGCCAGTAGCACAGGGGGCTCCTACGAGCAGTACTTC | CASSTGGSYEQYF
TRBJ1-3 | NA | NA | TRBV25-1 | TGTGCCAGCAGTGGTGGACAGACTGGAAACACCATATATTTT | CASSGGQTGNTIYF
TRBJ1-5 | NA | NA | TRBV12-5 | TGTGCTAGTCGACAAGGGGAGGGCAATCAGCCCCAGCATTTT | CASRQGEGNQPQHF
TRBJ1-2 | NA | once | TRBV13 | TGTGCCAGCAGCTTATGGGACACAACTAACTATGGCTACACCTTC | CASSLWDTTNYGYTF
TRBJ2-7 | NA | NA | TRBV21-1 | TGTGCCAGCAGCGAAAAGGCGGGCCGAAAGGCGGACTACGAGCAGTACTTC | CASSEKAGRKADYEQYF
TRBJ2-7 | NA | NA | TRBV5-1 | TGCGCCAGCAGCTTGGGCGGGGTCCAGTCCTACGAGCAGTACTTC | CASSLGGVQSYEQYF
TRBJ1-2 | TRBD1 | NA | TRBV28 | TGTGCCAGCACCATCGGGACAGGGTATGGCTACACCTTC | CASTIGTGYGYTF
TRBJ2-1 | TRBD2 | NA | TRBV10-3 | TGTGCCATTCGACTAAGCGGGGGGGCCAATGAGCAGTTCTTC | CAIRLSGGANEQFF
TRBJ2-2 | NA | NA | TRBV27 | TGTGCCAGCAGCCTAGGAATAACCCCCGGGGAGCTGTTTTTT | CASSLGITPGELFF
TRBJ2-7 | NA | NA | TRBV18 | TGTGCCAGCTCACCGGAGGGCTATGAGCAGTACTTC | CASSPEGYEQYF
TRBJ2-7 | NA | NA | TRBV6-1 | TGTGCCAGCAGTGGGACTGTCTCCTACGAGCAGTACTTC | CASSGTVSYEQYF
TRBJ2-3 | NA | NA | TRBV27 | TGTGCCAGCACCGGGGGAACCGCAGATACGCAGTATTTT | CASTGGTADTQYF
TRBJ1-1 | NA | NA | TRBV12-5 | TGTGCTAGTGCGGGGGGGAACACTGAAGCTTTCTTT | CASAGGNTEAFF
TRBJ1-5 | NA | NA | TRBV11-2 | TGTGCCAGCAGCTTAGACGCGGGGGGAAATCAGCCCCAGCATTTT | CASSLDAGGNQPQHF
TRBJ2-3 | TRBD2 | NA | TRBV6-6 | TGTGCCAGCAGGGACACTAGACTAGCCCCAGATACGCAGTATTTT | CASRDTRLAPDTQYF
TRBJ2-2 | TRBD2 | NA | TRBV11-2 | TGTGCCAGCAGCTTATCAGGACTAGCGGGAGCGGTCGGGGAGCTGTTTTTT | CASSLSGLAGAVGELFF
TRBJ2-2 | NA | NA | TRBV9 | TGTGCCAGCAGCGCGAATGCGGCGCCTCTGAACACCGGGGAGCTGTTTTTT | CASSANAAPLNTGELFF
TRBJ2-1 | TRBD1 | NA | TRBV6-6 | TGTGCCAGCAGCCACGGACAGGGGGGCAATGAGCAGTTCTTC | CASSHGQGGNEQFF
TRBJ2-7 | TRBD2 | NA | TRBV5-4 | TGTGCCAGCAGCCGATTTGGGACTAGAAGCCACGAGCAGTACTTC | CASSRFGTRSHEQYF
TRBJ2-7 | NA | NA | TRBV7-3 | TGTGCCAGCAGCTTCCCCTCCCGGGACTTAAGCGAGCAGTACTTC | CASSFPSRDLSEQYF
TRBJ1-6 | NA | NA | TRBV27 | TGTGCCAGCAGTCCACGGGATTATTCACCCCTCCACTTT | CASSPRDYSPLHF
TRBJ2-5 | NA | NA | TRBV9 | TGTGCCAGCAGCGTAGGTTTCCGGGGGCAAGAGACCCAGTACTTC | CASSVGFRGQETQYF
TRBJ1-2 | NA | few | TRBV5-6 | TGTGCCAGCAGCTTGCCCCGTGGGGGCTGGGATGGCTACACCTTC | CASSLPRGGWDGYTF
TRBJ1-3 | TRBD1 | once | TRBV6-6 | TGTGCCGGGCGGCAGGGGGGCTCTGGAAACACCATATATTTT | CAGRQGGSGNTIYF
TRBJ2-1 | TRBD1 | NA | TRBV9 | TGTGCCAGCAGCATACGGACAGGAGCCAACAATGAGCAGTTCTTC | CASSIRTGANNEQFF
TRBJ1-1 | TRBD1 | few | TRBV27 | TGTGCCAGCAGTCGCGCTAATGGACAGGGCTACACTGAAGCTTTCTTT | CASSRANGQGYTEAFF
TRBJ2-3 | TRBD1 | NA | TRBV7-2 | TGTGCCAGCAGCTTACGTGGCCAGGGGGCGAGGACAGATACGCAGTATTTT | CASSLRGQGARTDTQYF
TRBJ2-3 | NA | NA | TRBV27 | TGTGCCAGCAGTTTGCGCCAGGGCTCATTTTCGGATACGCAGTATTTT | CASSLRQGSFSDTQYF
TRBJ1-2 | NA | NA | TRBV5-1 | TGCGCCAGCAGCTTGGAGCGGACAGACTATGGCTACACCTTC | CASSLERTDYGYTF
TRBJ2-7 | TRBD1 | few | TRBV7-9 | TGTGCCAGCAGCTCCACAGGGGTCGGCTCCTACGAGCAGTACTTC | CASSSTGVGSYEQYF
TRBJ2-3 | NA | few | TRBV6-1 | TGTGCCAGCAGTGATCCATGGACTAGCACAGATACGCAGTATTTT | CASSDPWTSTDTQYF
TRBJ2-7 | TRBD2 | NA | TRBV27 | TGTGCCAGCGGGGCCATTAGGAGCGGGAGGGCCACGATCCCGGGCGAGCAGTACTTC | CASGAIRSGRATIPGEQYF
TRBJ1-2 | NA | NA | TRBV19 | TGTGCCAGTAGTATAGAGGAGGGAAACTATGGCTACACCTTC | CASSIEEGNYGYTF
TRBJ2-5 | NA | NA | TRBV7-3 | TGTGCCAGCAGCCGGACACTACAAGAGACCCAGTACTTC | CASSRTLQETQYF
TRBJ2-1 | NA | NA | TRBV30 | TGTGCCTGGAGGCATCTCTACCTTAGTTACAATGAGCAGTTCTTC | CAWRHLYLSYNEQFF
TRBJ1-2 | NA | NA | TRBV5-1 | TGCGCCAGCAGCTTGGGACAGAGTAACTATGGCTACACCTTC | CASSLGQSNYGYTF
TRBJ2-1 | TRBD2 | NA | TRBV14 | TGTGCCAGCAGCCAAGCCGCGGGAGGCCCCAATGAGCAGTTCTTC | CASSQAAGGPNEQFF
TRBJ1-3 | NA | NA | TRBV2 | TGTGCCAGCAGTGAAGCGCCGGGTTCTGGAAACACCATATATTTT | CASSEAPGSGNTIYF
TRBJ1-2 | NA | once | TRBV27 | TGTGCCAGCAGGGGGCAGGGGAGCGGCTACACCTTC | CASRGQGSGYTF
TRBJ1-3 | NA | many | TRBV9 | TGTGCCAGCAGCGTCTCTTTCAACACCATATATTTT | CASSVSFNTIYF
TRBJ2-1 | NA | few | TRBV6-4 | TGTGCCAGCAGTGGCGGTTCAGAACCTTACAATGAGCAGTTCTTC | CASSGGSEPYNEQFF
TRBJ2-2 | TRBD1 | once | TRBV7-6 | TGTGCCAGCAGCGTTGACAGGGGGGACACCGGGGAGCTGTTTTTT | CASSVDRGDTGELFF
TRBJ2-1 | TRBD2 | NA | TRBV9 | TGTGCCAGCAGTCTAGCGGGCAGGGCCCATGAGCAGTTCTTC | CASSLAGRAHEQFF
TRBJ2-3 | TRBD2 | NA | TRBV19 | TGTGCCAGTAGTCGACTAGCGGGGGTCCGGGTCGATACGCAGTATTTT | CASSRLAGVRVDTQYF
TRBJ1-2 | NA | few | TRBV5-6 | TGTGCCAGCAGCTCACTACAGGGAGTCTATGGCTACACCTTC | CASSSLQGVYGYTF
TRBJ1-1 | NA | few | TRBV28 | TGTGCCAGCAGTACCTTGGGCCCTGAAGCTTTCTTT | CASSTLGPEAFF
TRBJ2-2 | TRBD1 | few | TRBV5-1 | TGCGCCAGCACACCGGGACAGGGTCTCACCGGGGAGCTGTTTTTT | CASTPGQGLTGELFF
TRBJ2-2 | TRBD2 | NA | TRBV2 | TGTGCCAGCAGTGAGGCTCAAACTAGCGGGAGAGGGTCCGGGGAGCTGTTTTTT | CASSEAQTSGRGSGELFF
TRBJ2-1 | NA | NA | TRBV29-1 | TGCAGCCTGGAGGGGGGGGGTCGTTACAATGAGCAGTTCTTC | CSLEGGGRYNEQFF
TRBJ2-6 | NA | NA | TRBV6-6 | TGTGCCAGCAGTTACGTTCAGGGGTCTGGGGCCAACGTCCTGACTTTC | CASSYVQGSGANVLTF
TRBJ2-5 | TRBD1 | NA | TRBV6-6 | TGTGCCAGCAGTTACAGGACAGGGTATTCGGAGACCCAGTACTTC | CASSYRTGYSETQYF